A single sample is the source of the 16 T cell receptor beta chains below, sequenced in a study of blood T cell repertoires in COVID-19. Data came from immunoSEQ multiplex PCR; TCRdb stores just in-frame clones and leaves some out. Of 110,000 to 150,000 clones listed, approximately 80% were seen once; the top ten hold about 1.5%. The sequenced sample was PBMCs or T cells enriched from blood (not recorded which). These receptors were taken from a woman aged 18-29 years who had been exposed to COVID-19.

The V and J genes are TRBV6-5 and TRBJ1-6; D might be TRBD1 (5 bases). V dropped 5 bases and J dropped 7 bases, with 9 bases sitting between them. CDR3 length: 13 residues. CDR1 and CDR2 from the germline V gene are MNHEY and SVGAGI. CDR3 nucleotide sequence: TGTGCCAGCAGTACTGGGGGGAATTCACCCCTCCACTTT. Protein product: CASSTGGNSPLHF.

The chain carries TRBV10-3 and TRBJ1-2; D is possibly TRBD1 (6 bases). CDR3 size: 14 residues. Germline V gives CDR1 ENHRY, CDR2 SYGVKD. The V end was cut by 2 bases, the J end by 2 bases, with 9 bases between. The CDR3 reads CAISETTGNYGYTF. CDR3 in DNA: TGTGCCATCAGTGAGACCACAGGGAACTATGGCTACACCTTC.

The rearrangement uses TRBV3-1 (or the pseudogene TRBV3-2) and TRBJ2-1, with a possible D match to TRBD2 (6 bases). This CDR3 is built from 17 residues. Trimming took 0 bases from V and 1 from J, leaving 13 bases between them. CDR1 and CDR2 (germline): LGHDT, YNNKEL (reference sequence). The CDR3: CASSQDMGTPSYNEQFF. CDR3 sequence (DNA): TGTGCCAGCAGCCAAGATATGGGGACTCCATCCTACAATGAGCAGTTCTTC.

In DNA, the CDR3 is TGTGCCAGCAGCCGCTCCCCGAACAGGGGGAACACTGAAGCTTTCTTT. This encodes CASSRSPNRGNTEAFF. The chain recombines TRBV3-1 (or the pseudogene TRBV3-2) with TRBJ1-1, with 7 bases that match TRBD1. The trim removed 4 bases at V and 1 base at J, leaving 9 bases unmatched. This CDR3 has 16 residues. CDR1 is LGHDT, CDR2 YNNKEL, per germline (reference sequence).

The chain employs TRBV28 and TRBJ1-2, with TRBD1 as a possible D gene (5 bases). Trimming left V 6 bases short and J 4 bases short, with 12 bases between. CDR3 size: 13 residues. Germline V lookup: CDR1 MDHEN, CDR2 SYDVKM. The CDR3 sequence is CASRSRAGYGYTF. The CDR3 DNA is TGTGCCAGCAGATCCAGGGCAGGCTATGGCTACACCTTC.

The CDR3: CASSQGGGLETQYF. The CDR3 DNA sequence: TGCGCCAGCAGCCAAGGCGGGGGGCTGGAGACCCAGTACTTC. V gene TRBV4-3 combines with J gene TRBJ2-5, with 8 bases lining up with TRBD2. Trimming at V came to 1 base and at J to 5 bases, leaving 3 bases not matched to a gene. Germline V gene data show CDR1 as LGHNA and CDR2 as YSLEER. The CDR3 extends over 14 amino acids.

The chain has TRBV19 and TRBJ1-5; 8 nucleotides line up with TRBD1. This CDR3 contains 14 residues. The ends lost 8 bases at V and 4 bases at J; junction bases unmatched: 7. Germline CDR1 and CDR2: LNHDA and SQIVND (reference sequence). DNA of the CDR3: TGTGCCAGTCTTGGGACAGGACGAAATCAGCCCCAGCATTTT. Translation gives CASLGTGRNQPQHF.

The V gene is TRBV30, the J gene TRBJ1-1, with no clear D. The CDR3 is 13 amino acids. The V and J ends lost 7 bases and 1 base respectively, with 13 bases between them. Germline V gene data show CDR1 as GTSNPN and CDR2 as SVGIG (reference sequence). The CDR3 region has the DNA TGTGCCTCGACCGGGGATACGAACACTGAAGCTTTCTTT. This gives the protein CASTGDTNTEAFF.

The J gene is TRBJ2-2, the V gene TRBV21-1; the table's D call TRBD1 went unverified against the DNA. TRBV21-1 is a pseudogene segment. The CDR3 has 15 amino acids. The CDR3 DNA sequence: TGTGCCAGCAGCACCCAGACAGGGGTTCCCGGGGAGCTGTTTTTT. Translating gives CASSTQTGVPGELFF.

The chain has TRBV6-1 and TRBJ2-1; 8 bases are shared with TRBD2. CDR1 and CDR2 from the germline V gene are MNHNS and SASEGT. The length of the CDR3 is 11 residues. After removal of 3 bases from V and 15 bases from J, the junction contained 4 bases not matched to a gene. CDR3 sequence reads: CASSDFGGGFF. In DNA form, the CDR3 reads TGTGCCAGCAGTGATTTCGGGGGGGGGTTCTTC.

The CDR3 protein is CATRGTGGTDTQYF. The CDR3 DNA follows: TGTGCCACCAGAGGGACAGGGGGCACAGATACGCAGTATTTT. The chain has TRBV24-1 and TRBJ2-3; 10 nucleotides line up with TRBD1. Losses at the gene ends were 7 bases for V and 1 base for J; bases not matched to a gene: 1. The germline CDR1 and CDR2 sequences are KGHDR and SFDVKD. CDR3 size: 14 residues.

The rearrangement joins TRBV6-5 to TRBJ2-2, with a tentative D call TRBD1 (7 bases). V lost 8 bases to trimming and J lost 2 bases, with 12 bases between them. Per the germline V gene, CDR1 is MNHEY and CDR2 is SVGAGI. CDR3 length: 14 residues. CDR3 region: CASAGQINTGELFF. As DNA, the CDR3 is TGTGCCAGCGCGGGACAGATAAACACCGGGGAGCTGTTTTTT.

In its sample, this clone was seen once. The CDR3, as DNA: TGTGCCAGCCGCCCGACTGGAAGCACAGATACGCAGTATTTT. Protein sequence: CASRPTGSTDTQYF. This chain uses TRBV7-3 with TRBJ2-3; the D is unclear. The germline V and J ends were trimmed by 8 bases and 0 bases, with 12 bases remaining between them. There are 14 residues in the CDR3. Germline V lookup: CDR1 SGHTA, CDR2 FQGTGA. Variable domain in full (rest from reference TRBV7-3 and TRBJ2-3): GAGVSQTPSNKVTEKGKYVELRCDPISGHTALYWYRQSLGQGPEFLIYFQGTGAADDSGLPNDRFFAVRPEGSVSTLKIQRTERGDSAVYLCASRPTGSTDTQYFGPGTRLTVL.

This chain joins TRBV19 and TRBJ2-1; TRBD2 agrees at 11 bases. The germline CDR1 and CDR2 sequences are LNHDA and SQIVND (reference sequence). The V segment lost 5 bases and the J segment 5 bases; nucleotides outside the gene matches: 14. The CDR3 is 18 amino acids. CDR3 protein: CASSPGRARLAGNNEQFF. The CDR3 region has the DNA TGTGCCAGTAGTCCAGGGCGGGCCCGACTAGCGGGAAACAATGAGCAGTTCTTC. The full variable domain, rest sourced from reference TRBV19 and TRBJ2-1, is DGGITQSPKYLFRKEGQNVTLSCEQNLNHDAMYWYRQDPGQGLRLIYYSQIVNDFQKGDIAEGYSVSREKKESFPLTVTSAQKNPTAFYLCASSPGRARLAGNNEQFFGPGTRLTVL.

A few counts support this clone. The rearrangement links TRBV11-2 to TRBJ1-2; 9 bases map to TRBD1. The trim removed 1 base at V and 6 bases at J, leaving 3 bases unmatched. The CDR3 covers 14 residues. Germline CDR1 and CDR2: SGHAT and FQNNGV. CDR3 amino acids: CASSLVQGADGYTF. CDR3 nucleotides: TGTGCCAGCAGCTTAGTACAGGGGGCAGATGGCTACACCTTC.

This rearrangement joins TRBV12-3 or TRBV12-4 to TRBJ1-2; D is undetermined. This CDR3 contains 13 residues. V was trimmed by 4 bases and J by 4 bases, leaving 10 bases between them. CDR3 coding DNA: TGTGCCAGCAGTTCGTTATCAGGCTATGGCTACACCTTC. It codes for CASSSLSGYGYTF.